The present T cell receptor beta chain was sequenced within a study of neurological immune-mediated disorders. TCRdb ran MiXCR on the 5' RACE reads and lists one entry per CDR3 protein. The repertoire has about 71,000 distinct CDR3 sequences, roughly 13% of them found once; the top ten carry around 4.3%. V lost 3 bases, J lost 2 bases, and 12 bases lay in between. CDR1 is SGHRS and CDR2 is YFSETQ in the germline V gene. CDR3 length: 14 amino acids. Regarding time point: longitudinal time-point 1 (baseline). This clonotype was counted at least ten times. The receptor comes from a female donor with HTLV-1-associated myelopathy (HAM/TSP). Input material: PBMCs. The chain links TRBV5-1 to TRBJ2-7, with a tentative D call TRBD1 (6 bases). The CDR3 DNA reads TGCGCCAGCAGCTCTACAGGGTCGGCCTACGAGCAGTACTTC. It is translated as CASSSTGSAYEQYF.